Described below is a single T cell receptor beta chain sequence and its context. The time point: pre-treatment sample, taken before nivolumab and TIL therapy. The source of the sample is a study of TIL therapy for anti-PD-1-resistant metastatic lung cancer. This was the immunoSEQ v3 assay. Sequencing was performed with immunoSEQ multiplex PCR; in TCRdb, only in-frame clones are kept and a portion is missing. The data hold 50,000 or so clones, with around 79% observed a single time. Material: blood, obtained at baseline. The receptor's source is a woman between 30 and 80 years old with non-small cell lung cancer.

This CDR3 reads CASGQETQYF. CDR3 in DNA: TGTGCCAGCGGGCAGGAGACCCAGTACTTC. This chain links TRBV28 with TRBJ2-5, with D unresolved. The CDR3 spans 10 residues. CDR1 and CDR2 (germline): MDHEN, SYDVKM. Trimming took 8 bases from V and 5 from J, leaving 6 bases between them.